Shown below are 15 T cell receptor beta chains from a single sample sequenced in a study of T-cell memory formation after mild COVID-19. A single record per CDR3 protein comes from TCRdb applying MiXCR to the 5' RACE reads. Of 450,000 to 650,000 distinct CDR3 sequences in the sample, under 20% were seen once. What was sequenced was PBMCs or a T cell subset sorted from them (not recorded which). These receptors all stem from an adult woman who had mild COVID-19 (a few samples of this study predate the infection). Cell type and time point are not known.

This chain joins TRBV9 and TRBJ1-2; possible D gene TRBD1, 5 bases. V was trimmed by 1 base and J by 3 bases, leaving 19 bases between them. Germline V CDR1 and CDR2: SGDLS, YYNGEE. The CDR3 totals 17 residues. CDR3 region: CASSVLVGPIGDYGYTF. CDR3 in DNA: TGTGCCAGCAGCGTATTGGTGGGCCCTATAGGGGACTATGGCTACACCTTC. Complete variable domain (other parts from reference TRBV9 and TRBJ1-2): DSGVTQTPKHLITATGQRVTLRCSPRSGDLSVYWYQQSLDQGLQFLIQYYNGEERAKGNILERFSAQQFPDLHSELNLSSLELGDSALYFCASSVLVGPIGDYGYTFGSGTRLTVV.

This chain links TRBV7-3 with TRBJ1-5; D is uncertain. The CDR3 is 16 amino acids. V was cut by 4 bases and J by 0 bases, with 13 bases left in between. Germline assignment: CDR1 SGHTA and CDR2 FQGTGA. The CDR3 loop is CASSSDPGYSNQPQHF. CDR3 DNA: TGTGCCAGCAGCTCCGATCCAGGCTATAGCAATCAGCCCCAGCATTTT.

The gene calls are TRBV7-9 and TRBJ2-5; either TRBD1 or TRBD2 may fit D (5 bases each). The CDR3 extends over 14 amino acids. Trimming removed 7 bases at V and 5 bases at J, with 17 bases between. CDR1 and CDR2 from the germline V gene are SEHNR and FQNEAQ (reference sequence). CDR3 region: CASTQRGATETQYF. The DNA for the CDR3 is TGTGCCAGCACCCAGAGGGGCGCAACGGAGACCCAGTACTTC.

Only a few counts were recorded for this clonotype. The J gene is TRBJ2-5, the V gene TRBV6-2 or TRBV6-3; 7 bases are a match to TRBD2. Germline CDR1 and CDR2: MNHEY and SVGEGT. The CDR3 spans 14 residues. V lost 6 bases, J lost 5 bases, and 9 bases stayed unmatched. CDR3 nucleotides: TGTGCCAGCAGGCCAGACTGGGGAGGGGAGACCCAGTACTTC. Its protein is CASRPDWGGETQYF.

The chain employs TRBV20-1 and TRBJ1-2, with TRBD1 matching over 9 bases. Germline loops: CDR1 DFQATT, CDR2 SNEGSKA (reference sequence). This CDR3 has 13 residues. J was trimmed by 2 bases and V by 7 bases; bases with no gene match: 5. The CDR3 coding sequence is TGCAGTGGGGACAGGGTTGAGAACTATGGCTACACCTTC. Translation: CSGDRVENYGYTF.

This chain uses TRBV27 with TRBJ2-7; D unclear. The germline CDR1 and CDR2 sequences are MNHEY and SMNVEV (reference sequence). The CDR3 runs to 13 residues. The V and J ends lost 5 bases and 6 bases respectively, with 14 bases between them. CDR3 DNA sequence: TGTGCCAGCAGTACACACGGGTTGTCCGAGCAGTACTTC. It specifies CASSTHGLSEQYF.

The genes are TRBV27 and TRBJ2-2, with 7 bases aligning to TRBD1. Trimming cost V 6 bases and J 6 bases; bases outside gene matches: 28. The germline V gene has CDR1 MNHEY and CDR2 SMNVEV (reference sequence). The CDR3 has 21 residues. The CDR3 loop reads CASSRWGNNRGIVLKSGELFF. DNA of the CDR3: TGTGCCAGCAGCCGCTGGGGTAACAACAGGGGAATAGTCCTCAAGTCCGGGGAGCTGTTTTTT.

In this sample, this clonotype turned up a few times. The chain joins TRBV7-6 to TRBJ2-3; weak D call: TRBD2 (6 bases). The CDR3 is made up of 16 amino acids. Germline loops: CDR1 SGHVS, CDR2 FNYEAQ. The V and J ends lost 1 base and 0 bases respectively, with 11 bases between them. CDR3 coding DNA: TGTGCCAGCAGCTTAGGGGCTAGCGCCAGCACAGATACGCAGTATTTT. It translates to CASSLGASASTDTQYF.

This clonotype was detected ten times or more. The J gene is TRBJ2-1, the V gene TRBV15, with 10 nucleotides matching TRBD1. Trimming removed 1 base from V and 4 bases from J; junction bases left unmatched: 7. CDR1 and CDR2 from the germline V gene are LNHNV and YYDKDF (reference sequence). The CDR3 consists of 17 residues. The CDR3 nucleotides are TGTGCCACCAGCAGAGGCCCGGGACAGGGGAGTTACAATGAGCAGTTCTTC. Translation gives CATSRGPGQGSYNEQFF.

The rearrangement joins TRBV3-1 to TRBJ2-1, with TRBD1 matching over 8 bases. CDR3 length equals 14 residues. Trimming at V came to 5 bases and at J to 9 bases, leaving 9 bases not matched to a gene. Per the germline V gene, CDR1 is LGHDT and CDR2 is YNNKEL (reference sequence). CDR3 protein: CASSLDRVIGEQFF. DNA of the CDR3: TGTGCCAGCAGCTTGGACAGGGTTATTGGTGAGCAGTTCTTC.

This clonotype was seen only a few times. The rearrangement uses TRBV3-1 and TRBJ2-3, with 12 bases identical to TRBD2. After removal of 5 bases from V and 0 bases from J, the junction contained 9 bases not matched to a gene. CDR3 length: 18 amino acids. From germline, CDR1 is LGHDT and CDR2 YNNKEL (reference sequence). The CDR3: CASSEPGLAGLSTDTQYF. In DNA, the CDR3 is TGTGCCAGCAGCGAGCCGGGACTAGCGGGCTTAAGCACAGATACGCAGTATTTT.

This clonotype was recorded a few times. The V and J genes are TRBV4-1 and TRBJ2-1; 11 nucleotides match TRBD2. Germline assignment: CDR1 MGHRA and CDR2 YSYEKL. V shed 0 bases and J 8 bases; nucleotides not matched to a gene: 6. The CDR3 sequence is 16 residues long. The DNA for the CDR3 is TGCGCCAGCAGCCAAGACGTAGCGGGGGGGCCGGATGAGCAGTTCTTC. The encoded protein is CASSQDVAGGPDEQFF.

V usage is TRBV4-3 and J usage is TRBJ1-1; D gene unclear. V lost 3 bases and J 1 base, leaving 6 bases between the germline ends. The CDR3 is made up of 13 amino acids. The germline CDR1 and CDR2 sequences are LGHNA and YSLEER. CDR3 nucleotide sequence: TGCGCCAGCAGCCAGACATGGAACACTGAAGCTTTCTTT. Its translation is CASSQTWNTEAFF.

This clonotype has only a few counts. J is TRBJ2-5 and V is TRBV19; the D is unclear. The CDR3 covers 13 residues. V was trimmed by 3 bases and J by 4 bases, leaving 9 bases between them. Per the germline V gene, CDR1 is LNHDA and CDR2 is SQIVND (reference sequence). CDR3 nucleotides: TGTGCCAGTAGTATGCCCCCGGCAGAGACCCAGTACTTC. Protein sequence: CASSMPPAETQYF.

The chain recombines TRBV6-2 or TRBV6-3 with TRBJ2-7, with 12 nucleotides matching TRBD1. CDR1 is MNHEY, CDR2 SVGEGT, per germline. The V gene end was trimmed by 2 bases and the J gene end by 3 bases; junction bases not matched to a gene: 2. This CDR3 is 15 amino acids long. As DNA, the CDR3 is TGTGCCAGCAGTTACGGGACAGGGGGCGGCTACGAGCAGTACTTC. Amino acids: CASSYGTGGGYEQYF.